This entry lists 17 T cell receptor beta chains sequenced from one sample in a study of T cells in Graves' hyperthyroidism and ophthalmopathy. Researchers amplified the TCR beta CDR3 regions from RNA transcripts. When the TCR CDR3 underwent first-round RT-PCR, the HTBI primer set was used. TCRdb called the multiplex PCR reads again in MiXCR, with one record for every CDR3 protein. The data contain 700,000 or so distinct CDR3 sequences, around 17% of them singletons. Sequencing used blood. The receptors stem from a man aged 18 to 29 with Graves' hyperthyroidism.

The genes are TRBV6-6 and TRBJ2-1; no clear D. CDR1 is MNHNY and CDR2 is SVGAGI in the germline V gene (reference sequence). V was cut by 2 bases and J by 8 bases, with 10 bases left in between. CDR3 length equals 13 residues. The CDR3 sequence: CASSYVEWDEQFF. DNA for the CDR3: TGTGCCAGCAGTTACGTCGAGTGGGATGAGCAGTTCTTC.

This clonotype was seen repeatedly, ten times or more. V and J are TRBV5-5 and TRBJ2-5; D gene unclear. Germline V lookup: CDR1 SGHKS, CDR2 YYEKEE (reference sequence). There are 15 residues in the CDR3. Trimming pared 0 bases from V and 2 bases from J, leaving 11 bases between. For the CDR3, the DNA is TGTGCCAGCAGCTTGGCCCCTGAGATACAAGAGACCCAGTACTTC. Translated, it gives CASSLAPEIQETQYF. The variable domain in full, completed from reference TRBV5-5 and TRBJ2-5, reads DAGVTQSPTHLIKTRGQQVTLRCSPISGHKSVSWYQQVLGQGPQFIFQYYEKEERGRGNFPDRFSARQFPNYSSELNVNALLLGDSALYLCASSLAPEIQETQYFGPGTRLLVL.

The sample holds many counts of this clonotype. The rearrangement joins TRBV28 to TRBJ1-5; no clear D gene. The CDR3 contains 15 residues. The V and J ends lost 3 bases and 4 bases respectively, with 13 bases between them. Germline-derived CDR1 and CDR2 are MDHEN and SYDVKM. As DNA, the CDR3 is TGTGCCAGCAGTTTCCCAGACTCTACGAATCAGCCCCAGCATTTT. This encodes CASSFPDSTNQPQHF. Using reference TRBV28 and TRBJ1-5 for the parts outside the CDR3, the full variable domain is DVKVTQSSRYLVKRTGEKVFLECVQDMDHENMFWYRQDPGLGLRLIYFSYDVKMKEKGDIPEGYSVSREKKERFSLILESASTNQTSMYLCASSFPDSTNQPQHFGDGTRLSIL.

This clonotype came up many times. This CDR3 is CASSPGGSRDTQYF. The CDR3 coding sequence is TGTGCCAGCTCACCAGGCGGGTCCCGGGATACGCAGTATTTT. This chain uses TRBV18 with TRBJ2-3; possibly TRBD2 for D (5 bases). There are 14 residues in the CDR3. Germline V gene data show CDR1 as KGHSH and CDR2 as LQKENI. V was shortened by 2 bases and J by 6 bases, with 12 bases between the two germline ends.

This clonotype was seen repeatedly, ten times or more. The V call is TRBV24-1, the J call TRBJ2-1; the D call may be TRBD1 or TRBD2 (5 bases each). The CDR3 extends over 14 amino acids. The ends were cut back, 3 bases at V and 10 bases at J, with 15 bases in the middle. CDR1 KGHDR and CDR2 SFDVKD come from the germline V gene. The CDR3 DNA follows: TGTGCCACCAGTGATCCCAGGACTGCAGGGGAGCAGTTCTTC. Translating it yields CATSDPRTAGEQFF.

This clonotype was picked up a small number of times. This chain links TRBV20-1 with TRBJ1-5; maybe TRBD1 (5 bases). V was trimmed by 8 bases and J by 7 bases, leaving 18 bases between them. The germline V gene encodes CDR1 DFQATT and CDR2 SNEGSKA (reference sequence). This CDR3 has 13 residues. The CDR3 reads CSSGVGTGQPQHF. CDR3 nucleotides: TGCAGTTCCGGGGTGGGGACGGGACAGCCCCAGCATTTT.

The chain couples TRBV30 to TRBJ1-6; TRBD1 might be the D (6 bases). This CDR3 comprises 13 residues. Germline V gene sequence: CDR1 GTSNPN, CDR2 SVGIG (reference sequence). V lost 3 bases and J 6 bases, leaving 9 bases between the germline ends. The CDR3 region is CAWSQGFNSPLHF. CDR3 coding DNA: TGTGCCTGGAGCCAGGGGTTTAATTCACCCCTCCACTTT.

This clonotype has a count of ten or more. DNA for the CDR3: TGTGCCAGCAGCTTTCGGTGGCGCTCCTACGAGCAGTACTTC. Translation gives CASSFRWRSYEQYF. The rearrangement uses TRBV7-8 and TRBJ2-7; D unclear. The CDR3 extends over 14 amino acids. Germline CDR1 SGHVS, CDR2 FQNEAQ. V shed 3 bases and J shed 0 bases, with 9 bases lying between them.

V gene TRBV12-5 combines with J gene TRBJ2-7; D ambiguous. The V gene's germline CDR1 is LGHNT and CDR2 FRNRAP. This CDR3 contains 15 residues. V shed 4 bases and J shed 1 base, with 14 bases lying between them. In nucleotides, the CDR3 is TGTGCTAGTGGTTCCTCCTTTCCCGTTTCCTACGAGCAGTACTTC. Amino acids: CASGSSFPVSYEQYF.

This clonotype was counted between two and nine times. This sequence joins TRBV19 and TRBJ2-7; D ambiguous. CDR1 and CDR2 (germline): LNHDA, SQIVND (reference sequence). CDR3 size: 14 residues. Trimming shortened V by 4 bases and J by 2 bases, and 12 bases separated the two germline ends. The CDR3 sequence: CASSRPGLTYEQYF. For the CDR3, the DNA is TGTGCCAGTAGTAGACCAGGCCTCACCTACGAGCAGTACTTC.

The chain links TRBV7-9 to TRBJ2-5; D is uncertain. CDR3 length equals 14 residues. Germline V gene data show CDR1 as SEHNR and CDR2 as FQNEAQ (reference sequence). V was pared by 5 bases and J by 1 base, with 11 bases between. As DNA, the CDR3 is TGTGCCAGCAGCCTGACCCCCTCCCAAGAGACCCAGTACTTC. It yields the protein CASSLTPSQETQYF.

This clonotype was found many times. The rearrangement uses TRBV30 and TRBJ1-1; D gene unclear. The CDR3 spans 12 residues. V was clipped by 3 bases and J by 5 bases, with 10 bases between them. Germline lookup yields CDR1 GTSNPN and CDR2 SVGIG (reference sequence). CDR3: CAWRRDRTEAFF. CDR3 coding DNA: TGTGCCTGGAGGCGGGATCGGACTGAAGCTTTCTTT. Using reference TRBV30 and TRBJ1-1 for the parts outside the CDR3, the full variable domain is SQTIHQWPATLVQPVGSPLSLECTVEGTSNPNLYWYRQAAGRGLQLLFYSVGIGQISSEVPQNLSASRPQDRQFILSSKKLLLSDSGFYLCAWRRDRTEAFFGQGTRLTVV.

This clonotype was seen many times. The CDR3 sequence is CATSDATGTSGSLTDTQYF. DNA for the CDR3: TGTGCCACCAGTGATGCTACCGGGACTAGCGGTTCCCTCACAGATACGCAGTATTTT. The V call is TRBV24-1, the J call TRBJ2-3; 11 bases align to TRBD2. CDR1 is KGHDR, CDR2 SFDVKD, per germline. V dropped 3 bases and J dropped 2; count of bases not matched to a gene: 12. The CDR3 totals 19 residues.

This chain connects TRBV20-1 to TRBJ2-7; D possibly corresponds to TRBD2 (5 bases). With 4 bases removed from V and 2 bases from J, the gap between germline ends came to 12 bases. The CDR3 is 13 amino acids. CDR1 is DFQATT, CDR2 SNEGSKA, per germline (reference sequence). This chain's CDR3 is CSAMGVQTYEQYF. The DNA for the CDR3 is TGCAGTGCTATGGGAGTTCAGACCTACGAGCAGTACTTC.

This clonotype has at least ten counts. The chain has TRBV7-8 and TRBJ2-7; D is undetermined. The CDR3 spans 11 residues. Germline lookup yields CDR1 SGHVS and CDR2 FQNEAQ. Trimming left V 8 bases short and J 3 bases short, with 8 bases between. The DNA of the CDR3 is TGTGCCAGCTCACCCTACTACGAGCAGTACTTC. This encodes CASSPYYEQYF.

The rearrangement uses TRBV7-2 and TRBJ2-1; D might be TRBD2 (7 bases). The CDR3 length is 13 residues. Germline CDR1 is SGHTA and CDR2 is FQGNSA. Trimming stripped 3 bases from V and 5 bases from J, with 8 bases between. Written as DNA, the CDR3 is TGTGCCAGCAGCTTCGGGGGGCACAATGAGCAGTTCTTC. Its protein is CASSFGGHNEQFF.

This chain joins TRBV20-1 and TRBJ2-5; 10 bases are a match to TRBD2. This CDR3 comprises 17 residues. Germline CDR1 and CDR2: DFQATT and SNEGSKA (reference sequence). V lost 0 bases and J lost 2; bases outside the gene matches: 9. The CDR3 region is CSARDSRAGGGQETQYF. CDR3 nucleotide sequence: TGCAGTGCTAGAGACTCGAGAGCGGGAGGGGGGCAAGAGACCCAGTACTTC.